This paragraph covers one T cell receptor (beta chain) sequence. It was from PBMCs that CD4+ and CD8+ T cells were sorted. This sample is part of a study of CD8+ T cells in alopecia areata. V lost 7 bases to trimming and J lost 4 bases, with 7 bases between them. Per germline, CDR1 SQVTM and CDR2 ANQGSEA. This CDR3 has 10 residues. Following extraction, RNA underwent reverse transcription to cDNA, which served as the sequencing template. Libraries were prepared by immunoSEQ multiplex PCR; TCRdb keeps only in-frame clonotypes and omits some of them. Among 150,000 to 200,000 clones listed, about 60% were seen once.

The sequence derives from a human donor in good health. The chain recombines TRBV29-1 with TRBJ2-5, with D unclear. Sequenced material: CD4+ T cells sorted from blood. CDR3 coding DNA: TGCAGCGCCGCCGGAGAGACCCAGTACTTC. It yields the protein CSAAGETQYF.